This TCR beta chain was recorded in a study of cytomegalovirus exposure and HLA in healthy donors. Study-wide findings and caveats: Analyses of presence and absence presupposed an approximately uniform sequencing depth across donors. Accurate HLA-A and HLA-B prediction from TCR beta sequences was reported for most subjects.

The PCR employed 60 Vbeta primers together with 13 Jbeta primers. Original methodology: A follow-up analysis tallied approximately 85 million unique TCR beta chains, approximately 11 million shared. This table comes from immunoSEQ multiplex PCR, and its TCRdb copy is limited to in-frame clones, with some not included. From that table come the V and J calls and clone size; the DNA was used to work out D and trimming. The sample yields 180,000 or so clones, over 65% seen once. CDR1 is ENHRY and CDR2 is SYGVKD in the germline V gene. The CDR3 runs to 14 residues. V shed 6 bases and J 11 bases; nucleotides not matched to a gene: 10. In this sample, this clone turned up a few times. Its cognate antigen is unknown.

Sequencing was done on a sample of PBMCs. The V call is TRBV10-3, the J call TRBJ2-5; 12 nucleotides agree with TRBD2. The sequence was collected from a man aged 18 to 35 in good health and CMV-seronegative. The CDR3 DNA reads as TGTGCCATCAGCGGACTAGCGGGAATGAGTGAGCAGTACTTC. Residues: CAISGLAGMSEQYF.